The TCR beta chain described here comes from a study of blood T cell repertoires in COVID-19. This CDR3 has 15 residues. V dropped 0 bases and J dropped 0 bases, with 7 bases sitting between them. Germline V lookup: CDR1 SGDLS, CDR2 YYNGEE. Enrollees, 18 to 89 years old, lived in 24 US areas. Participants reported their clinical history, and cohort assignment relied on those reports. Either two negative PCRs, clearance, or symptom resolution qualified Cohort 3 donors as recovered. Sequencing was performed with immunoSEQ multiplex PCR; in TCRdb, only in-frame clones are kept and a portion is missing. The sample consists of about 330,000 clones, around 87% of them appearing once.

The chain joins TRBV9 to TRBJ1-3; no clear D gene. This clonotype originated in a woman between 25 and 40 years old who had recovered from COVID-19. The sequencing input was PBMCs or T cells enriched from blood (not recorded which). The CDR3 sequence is CASSVGASSGNTIYF. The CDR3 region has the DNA TGTGCCAGCAGCGTAGGTGCCAGCTCTGGAAACACCATATATTTT.